This T cell receptor (beta chain) was identified during a study of T cell responses to AZD1222 COVID-19 vaccine. For the study at large: Whether given at about 4 or about 12 weeks, second doses were pooled.

Study-wide findings and caveats: Donors, mostly white British, included more females; clonal diversity was possibly underestimated. Only a handful of AZD1222 recipients, several in all, had baseline seropositivity. Unmutated variant regions are reportedly the target of nearly half of TCRs that are spike-specific.

Concerning this clone itself: What it binds is not known.

Germline CDR1 reads SGHRS; CDR2 reads YFSETQ. The CDR3 runs 14 residues. V lost 8 bases and J 4 bases, leaving 18 bases between the germline ends. The repertoire was sequenced with immunoSEQ multiplex PCR; TCRdb's copy has only in-frame clones and lacks some. Here the sample spans fewer than 130,000 clones, about four fifths being singletons. The chain couples TRBV5-1 to TRBJ2-5; weak D call: TRBD1 (5 bases). This receptor was taken from an adult in good health. Source: peripheral blood, taken on day 0 of AZD1222 vaccination. The CDR3 here is CASGRAGQGETQYF. CDR3 nucleotides: TGCGCCAGTGGACGGGCCGGGCAGGGAGAGACCCAGTACTTC.